These 5 T cell receptor beta chains share one sample of origin, sequenced in a study of breast tumors, draining lymph nodes, adjacent tissues. The lymph nodes were axillary draining lymph nodes from breast cancer patients. TCRdb re-called the multiplex PCR reads through MiXCR, storing one row per CDR3 protein. The table includes about 110,000 distinct CDR3 sequences, approximately 28% detected once. Source material: axillary lymph node tissue. The receptors stem from a female donor with breast cancer. Some clones in this sample may be carry-over from other donors' samples.

In its sample, this clonotype was seen many times. The final CDR3 position lacks the conserved phenylalanine or tryptophan, pointing to a likely read error. The chain uses TRBV14 and TRBJ2-5; D might be TRBD2 (5 bases). The germline gives CDR1 SGHDN, CDR2 FVKESK. The CDR3 is 13 residues long. V shed 4 bases and J shed 1 base, with 7 bases lying between them. Here the CDR3 DNA reads TGTGCCAGCAGCCTGCTAGCCCAAGAGACCCAGTACTCC. Protein: CASSLLAQETQYS.

The CDR3 DNA reads TGCAGTGCTAGACCACAGTCCAATCAGCCCCAGCATTTT. Its protein product is CSARPQSNQPQHF. The genes are TRBV20-1 and TRBJ1-5; D call uncertain. The germline V and J ends were trimmed by 2 bases and 3 bases, with 8 bases remaining between them. Germline values: CDR1 DFQATT, CDR2 SNEGSKA (reference sequence). The CDR3 extends over 13 amino acids.

This clonotype was picked up many times. DNA for the CDR3: TGTGCCAGCAGCTTGGAATACGATGTGAACACCGGGGAGCTGTTTTTT. Translated: CASSLEYDVNTGELFF. V is TRBV5-6 and J is TRBJ2-2; D not certain. CDR3 size: 16 residues. CDR1 SGHDT and CDR2 YYEEEE come from the germline V gene. Trimming removed 0 bases from V and 1 base from J, with 10 bases in between.

The V call is TRBV2, the J call TRBJ1-2, with D hard to call. The CDR3 has 12 residues. Germline values: CDR1 SNHLY, CDR2 FYNNEI. The V gene lost 3 bases and the J gene lost 3 bases, with 5 bases spanning the gap. The CDR3 DNA reads TGTGCCAGCAGTGAGTGGGACTATGGCTACACCTTC. This encodes CASSEWDYGYTF.

This clonotype was seen repeatedly, ten times or more. This chain connects TRBV7-3 to TRBJ1-1, with 9 positions matching TRBD1. Germline trimming cut 5 bases from V and 7 bases from J; bases unmatched to any gene: 5. CDR1 and CDR2 (germline): SGHTA, FQGTGA. The CDR3 runs to 13 residues. CDR3 sequence (DNA): TGTGCCAGCAGCCAGGGACAGGGAGGTGAAGCTTTCTTT. This encodes CASSQGQGGEAFF.